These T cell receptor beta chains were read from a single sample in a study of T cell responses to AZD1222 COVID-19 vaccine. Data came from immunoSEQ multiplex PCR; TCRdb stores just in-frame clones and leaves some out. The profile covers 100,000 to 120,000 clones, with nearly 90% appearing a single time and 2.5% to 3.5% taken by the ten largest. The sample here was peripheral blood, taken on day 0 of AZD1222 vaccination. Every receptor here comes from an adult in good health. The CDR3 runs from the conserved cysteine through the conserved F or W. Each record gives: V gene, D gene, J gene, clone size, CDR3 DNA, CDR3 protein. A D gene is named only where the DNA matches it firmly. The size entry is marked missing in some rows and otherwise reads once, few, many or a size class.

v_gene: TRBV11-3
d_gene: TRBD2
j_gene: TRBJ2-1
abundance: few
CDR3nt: TGTGCCAGCAGCCACCTAGCGGGAGTTGACAATGAGCAGTTCTTC
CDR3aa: CASSHLAGVDNEQFF

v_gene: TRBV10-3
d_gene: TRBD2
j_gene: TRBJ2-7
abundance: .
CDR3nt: TGTGCCACGCGGGAGCCGGGGGGGGGCAAACCTGACTACGAGCAGTACTTC
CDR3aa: CATREPGGGKPDYEQYF

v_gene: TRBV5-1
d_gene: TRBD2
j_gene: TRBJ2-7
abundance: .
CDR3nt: TGCGCCAGCAGCTTGGATGTTAGCGGGGTCATTAGAGAGCAGTACTTC
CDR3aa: CASSLDVSGVIREQYF

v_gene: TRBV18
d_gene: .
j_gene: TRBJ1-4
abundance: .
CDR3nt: TGTGCCAGCTCCCTACAGGGTATATTCGAAAAACTGTTTTTT
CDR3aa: CASSLQGIFEKLFF

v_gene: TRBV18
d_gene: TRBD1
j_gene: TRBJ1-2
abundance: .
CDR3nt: TGTGCCAGCTCACCACTAGAGGGGGCGGCTGGTGGCTACACCTTC
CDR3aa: CASSPLEGAAGGYTF

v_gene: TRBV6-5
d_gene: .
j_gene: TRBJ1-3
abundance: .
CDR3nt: TGTGCCAGCAGTTACGCCGGGACTTTCTCTGGAAACACCATATATTTT
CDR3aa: CASSYAGTFSGNTIYF

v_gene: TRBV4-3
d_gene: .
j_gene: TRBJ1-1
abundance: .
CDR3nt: TGCGCCAGCAGCCAATCACCTCAGGGGATGCGGGCTGAAGCTTTCTTT
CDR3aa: CASSQSPQGMRAEAFF

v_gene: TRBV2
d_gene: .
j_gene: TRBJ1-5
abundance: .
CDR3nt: TGTGCCAGCAGTGAGAGCAATCAGCCCCAGCATTTT
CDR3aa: CASSESNQPQHF

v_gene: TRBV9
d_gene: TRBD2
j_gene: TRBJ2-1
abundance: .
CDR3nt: TGTGCCAGCAGGGCCGGGACTAGCGCCGCTGAGCAGTTCTTC
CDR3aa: CASRAGTSAAEQFF

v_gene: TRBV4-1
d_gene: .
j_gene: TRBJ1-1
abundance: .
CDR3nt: TGCGCCAGCAGCCAAAGTGGAACCGTAGCTTTCTTT
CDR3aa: CASSQSGTVAFF

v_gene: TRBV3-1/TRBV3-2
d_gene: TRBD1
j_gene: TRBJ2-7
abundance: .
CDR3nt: TGTGCCAGCAGCCAGTTGGGACAGGGAGAGTACGAGCAGTACTTC
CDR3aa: CASSQLGQGEYEQYF

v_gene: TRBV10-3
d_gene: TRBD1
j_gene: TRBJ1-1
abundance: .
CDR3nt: TGTGCCACCGAACAGGGGATGAGCAGGTCTGAAGCTTTCTTT
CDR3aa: CATEQGMSRSEAFF

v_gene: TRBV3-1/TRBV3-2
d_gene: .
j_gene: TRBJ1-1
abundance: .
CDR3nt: TGTGCCAGCAGGCCCCTCGGATCTCGCGCTTTCTTT
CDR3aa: CASRPLGSRAFF

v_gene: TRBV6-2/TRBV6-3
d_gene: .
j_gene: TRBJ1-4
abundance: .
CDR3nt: TGTGCCAGCAGTCCCGGCTCTCATGAAAAACTGTTTTTT
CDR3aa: CASSPGSHEKLFF

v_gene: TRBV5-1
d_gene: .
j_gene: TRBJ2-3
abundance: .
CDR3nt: TGCGCCAGCAGCATCAGACCGCGGGGTCAAGATACGCAGTATTTT
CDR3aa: CASSIRPRGQDTQYF

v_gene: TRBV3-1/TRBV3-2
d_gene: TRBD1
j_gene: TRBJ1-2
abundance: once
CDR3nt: TGTGCCAGCAGCCAAGGGGACAGGGTGGGCTATGGCTACACCTTC
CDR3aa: CASSQGDRVGYGYTF

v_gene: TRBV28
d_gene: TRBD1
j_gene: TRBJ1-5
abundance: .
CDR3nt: TGTGCCAGCATTGCCCCAGGGGGCCGACAGCCCCAGCATTTT
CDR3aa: CASIAPGGRQPQHF

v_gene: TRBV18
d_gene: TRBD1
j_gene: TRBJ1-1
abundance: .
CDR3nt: TGTGCCAGCTCACCCTTGGACAGGGGTAACACTGAAGCTTTCTTT
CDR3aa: CASSPLDRGNTEAFF

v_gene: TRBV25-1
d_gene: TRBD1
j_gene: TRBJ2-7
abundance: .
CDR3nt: TGTGCCAGCAGTGCGGACAGGGACGAGCAGTACTTC
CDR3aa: CASSADRDEQYF

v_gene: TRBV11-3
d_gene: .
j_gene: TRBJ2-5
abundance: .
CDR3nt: TGTGCCAGCAGCTTAGGGGTTAGCTCGGGGGAGACCCAGTACTTC
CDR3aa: CASSLGVSSGETQYF

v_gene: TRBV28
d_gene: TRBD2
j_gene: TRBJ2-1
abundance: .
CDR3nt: TGTGCCAGCAGATCTTATAGCGGGGGATCCTACAATGAGCAGTTCTTC
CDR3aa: CASRSYSGGSYNEQFF

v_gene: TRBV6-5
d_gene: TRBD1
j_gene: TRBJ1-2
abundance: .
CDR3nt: TGTGCCAGCAGCAGAGGGGGCAACTATGGCTACACCTTC
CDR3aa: CASSRGGNYGYTF

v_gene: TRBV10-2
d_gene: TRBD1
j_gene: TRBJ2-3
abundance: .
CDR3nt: TGCGCCAGCAGTGGCTCTCCGGGACAGGGGGCAACTAGCACAGATACGCAGTATTTT
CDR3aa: CASSGSPGQGATSTDTQYF

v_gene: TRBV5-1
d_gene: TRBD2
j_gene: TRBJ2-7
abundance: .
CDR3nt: TGCGCCAGCAGCTATTTGGCTAGCGGCTCCTACGAGCAGTACTTC
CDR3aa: CASSYLASGSYEQYF

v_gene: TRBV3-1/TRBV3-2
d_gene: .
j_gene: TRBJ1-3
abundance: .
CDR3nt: TGTGCCAGCAGCCAAGTGCCCTGGGGTGGAAACACCATATATTTT
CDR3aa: CASSQVPWGGNTIYF

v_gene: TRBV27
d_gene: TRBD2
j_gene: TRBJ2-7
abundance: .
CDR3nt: TGTGCCAGCACCCCCCAATCTGTGCGCGGGGGGGGCCACGAGCAGTACTTC
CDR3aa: CASTPQSVRGGGHEQYF

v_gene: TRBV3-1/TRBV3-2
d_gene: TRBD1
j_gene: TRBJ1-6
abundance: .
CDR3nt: TGTGCCAGCAGCCTTTTTAGGCAGGGGGCAAGTAATTCACCCCTCCACTTT
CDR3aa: CASSLFRQGASNSPLHF

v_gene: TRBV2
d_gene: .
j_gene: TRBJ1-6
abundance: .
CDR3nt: TGTGCCAGCAGTGACGGCGGCGGCTATAATTCACCCCTCCACTTT
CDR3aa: CASSDGGGYNSPLHF

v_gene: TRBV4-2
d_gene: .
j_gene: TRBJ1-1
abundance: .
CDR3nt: TGTGCCAGCAGCCTCGGGGGGGTCACTGAAGCTTTCTTT
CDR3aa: CASSLGGVTEAFF

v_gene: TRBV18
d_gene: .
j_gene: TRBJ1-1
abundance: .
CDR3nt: TGTGCCAGCTCACGGACTACAGAAGCTGAAGCTTTCTTT
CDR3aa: CASSRTTEAEAFF

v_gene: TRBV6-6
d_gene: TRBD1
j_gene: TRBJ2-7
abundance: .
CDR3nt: TGTGCCAGCAGTTACCCCGGACAGGGTATGTACGAGCAGTACTTC
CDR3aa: CASSYPGQGMYEQYF

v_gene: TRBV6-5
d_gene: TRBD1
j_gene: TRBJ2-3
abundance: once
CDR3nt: TGTGCCAGCAGAACCGGGACAGGGCCCACAGATACGCAGTATTTT
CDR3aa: CASRTGTGPTDTQYF

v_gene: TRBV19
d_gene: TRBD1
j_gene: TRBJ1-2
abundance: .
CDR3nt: TGTGCCAGTAGTACGACCCCGGGGACAGGGTATGGCTACACCTTC
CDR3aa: CASSTTPGTGYGYTF

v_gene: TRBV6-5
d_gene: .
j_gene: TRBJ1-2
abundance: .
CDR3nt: TGTGCCAGCAGGGGAACCCAATCGGGTGGCTACACCTTC
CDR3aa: CASRGTQSGGYTF

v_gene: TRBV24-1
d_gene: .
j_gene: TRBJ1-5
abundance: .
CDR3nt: TGTGCCACCAGTAAAGCTTCAGTCAACGCAGCCCAGCATTTT
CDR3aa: CATSKASVNAAQHF

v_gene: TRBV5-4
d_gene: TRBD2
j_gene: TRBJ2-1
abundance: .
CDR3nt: TGTGCCAGCAGCTTTGCTGGGACTAGCGGTCCATACAATGAGCAGTTCTTC
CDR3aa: CASSFAGTSGPYNEQFF